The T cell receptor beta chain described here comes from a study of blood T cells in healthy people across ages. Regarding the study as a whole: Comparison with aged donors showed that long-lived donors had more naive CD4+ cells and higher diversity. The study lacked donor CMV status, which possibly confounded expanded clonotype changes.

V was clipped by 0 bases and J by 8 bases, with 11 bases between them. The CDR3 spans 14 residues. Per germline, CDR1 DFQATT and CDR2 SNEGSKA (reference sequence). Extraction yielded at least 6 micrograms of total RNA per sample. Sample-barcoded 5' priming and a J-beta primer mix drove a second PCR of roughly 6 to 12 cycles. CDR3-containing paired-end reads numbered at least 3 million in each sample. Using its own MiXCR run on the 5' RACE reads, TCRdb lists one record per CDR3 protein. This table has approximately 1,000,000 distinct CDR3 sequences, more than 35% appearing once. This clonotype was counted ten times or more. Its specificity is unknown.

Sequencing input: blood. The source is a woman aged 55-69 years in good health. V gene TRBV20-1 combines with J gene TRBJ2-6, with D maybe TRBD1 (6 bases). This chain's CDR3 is CSARDRGQSNVLTF. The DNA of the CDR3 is TGCAGTGCTAGAGACCGTGGACAGTCCAACGTCCTGACTTTC.